This is a list of T cell receptor beta chains from one sample in a study of cytomegalovirus exposure and HLA in healthy donors. Assay: immunoSEQ multiplex PCR; the TCRdb copy retains only in-frame clones and omits some. The profile covers some 160,000 clones, with roughly 72% appearing a single time and around 1.5% taken by the ten largest. The sequenced material came from PBMCs. Receptors were obtained from a man aged 40-50 years in good health and CMV-seronegative. Both conserved end residues are part of each CDR3. The order of the fields is clone size, V gene, D gene, J gene, CDR3 DNA, CDR3 protein. The D gene is left open where the match is weak. Clone size is shown for a subset of rows, as once, few, many or a class of expanded clone.

.	TRBV13	.	TRBJ2-1	TGTGCCAGCAGCCCCCGAATAGCGGATTCCTACAATGAGCAGTTCTTC	CASSPRIADSYNEQFF
.	TRBV5-4	TRBD2	TRBJ2-3	TGTGCCAGCAGCTCGACTAGCGGGAGTCGAGCAGATACGCAGTATTTT	CASSSTSGSRADTQYF
.	TRBV5-6	.	TRBJ1-2	TGTGCCAGCAGCTTGTCAGGGACTAACTATGGCTACACCTTC	CASSLSGTNYGYTF
.	TRBV18	.	TRBJ1-3	TGTGCCAGCTCACCAGACTCAGGGGCGTCTGGAAACACCATATATTTT	CASSPDSGASGNTIYF
.	TRBV27	.	TRBJ2-2	TGTGCCAGCAGTCCAAAGCGTCCCGGGGAGCTGTTTTTT	CASSPKRPGELFF
.	TRBV19	.	TRBJ1-5	TGTGCCAGTAGTAGGGGACATCTCCTAAATCAGCCCCAGCATTTT	CASSRGHLLNQPQHF
few	TRBV29-1	TRBD1	TRBJ1-1	TGCAGCGCCGACAGGGACATGAACACTGAAGCTTTCTTT	CSADRDMNTEAFF
.	TRBV5-4	TRBD2	TRBJ2-7	TGTGCCAGCAGCTTGGAAGCGGGACGATACGAGCAGTACTTC	CASSLEAGRYEQYF
.	TRBV7-3	.	TRBJ2-5	TGTGCCAGCAGCAATCAGGGCCAAGAGACCCAGTACTTC	CASSNQGQETQYF
.	TRBV30	.	TRBJ2-1	TGTGCCTGGAGGCAACAGGAAGGTCGCGCGTTCTTC	CAWRQQEGRAFF
.	TRBV30	TRBD2	TRBJ2-2	TGTGCCTGGAGTGTACTAGCGTCTCTTAACACCGGGGAGCTGTTTTTT	CAWSVLASLNTGELFF
.	TRBV5-4	TRBD1	TRBJ2-7	TGTGCCAGCAGCAAAGGACAGGGCGCCCCTTCATCCTACGAGCAGTACTTC	CASSKGQGAPSSYEQYF
.	TRBV7-9	.	TRBJ1-1	TGTTCCAGCAGCCCCCGAGATGAAGCTTTCTTT	CSSSPRDEAFF
few	TRBV6-5	.	TRBJ2-7	TGTGCCAGCAGTTACTCTCAGGGATCCAAGCAGTACTTC	CASSYSQGSKQYF
few	TRBV7-9	TRBD1	TRBJ2-1	TGTGCCAGCAGAGGGACAGGGCTCCACAATGAGCAGTTCTTC	CASRGTGLHNEQFF
.	TRBV2	TRBD1	TRBJ1-1	TGTGCCAGCAGTATACAGGGGACTGAAGCTTTCTTT	CASSIQGTEAFF
.	TRBV10-3	TRBD1	TRBJ2-7	TGTGCCATCAGGGTCGACAGGGGGCATAACGAGCAGTACTTC	CAIRVDRGHNEQYF
.	TRBV7-9	TRBD2	TRBJ2-3	TGTGCCAGCAGCCGTAGGGGGCTGGGCCTAGCGGGACCCACAGATACGCAGTATTTT	CASSRRGLGLAGPTDTQYF
.	TRBV30	.	TRBJ2-5	TGTGCCTGGGGGGGGTTTAGCAAAGAGACCCAGTACTTC	CAWGGFSKETQYF
.	TRBV7-3	.	TRBJ2-1	TGTGCCAGCAGCTTTAGCCCTAGTAAGGGGAATGAGCAGTTCTTC	CASSFSPSKGNEQFF
.	TRBV13	.	TRBJ1-2	TGTGCCAGCAGCAGGAGGGACTATGGCTACACCTTC	CASSRRDYGYTF
.	TRBV2	TRBD2	TRBJ2-5	TGTGCCAGCAGAGGGACTAGCGGGAGAGGGATCCAAGAGACCCAGTACTTC	CASRGTSGRGIQETQYF
few	TRBV5-5	.	TRBJ2-1	TGTGCCAGCTCTCGGGGGGCGAGGAACAATGAGCAGTTCTTC	CASSRGARNNEQFF
.	TRBV4-1	.	TRBJ2-1	TGCGCCAGCAGCCAAGCACCTGGGGACATGTTATACAATGAGCAGTTCTTC	CASSQAPGDMLYNEQFF
.	TRBV2	TRBD1	TRBJ1-1	TGTGCCAGCCTAAACCAGGGGGCGGGCACTGAAGCTTTCTTT	CASLNQGAGTEAFF
.	TRBV5-1	.	TRBJ1-2	TGCGCCAGCAGCGTGGGAATGGAGGACTATGGCTACACCTTC	CASSVGMEDYGYTF
.	TRBV27	TRBD1	TRBJ1-3	TGTGCCAGCAGTCCTGGGGGACAGGGTTTTAGAGGAAACACCATATATTTT	CASSPGGQGFRGNTIYF
once	TRBV5-1	TRBD1	TRBJ1-2	TGCGCCAGCAGCTTGAACAGGGGGTCCTATGGCTACACCTTC	CASSLNRGSYGYTF
.	TRBV7-9	.	TRBJ1-2	TGTGCCACGCTGGACACTGGTGGCTACACCTTC	CATLDTGGYTF
.	TRBV7-3	.	TRBJ2-1	TGTGCCAGCAGCTTACAAGCGGTAAACTACAATGAGCAGTTCTTC	CASSLQAVNYNEQFF
.	TRBV18	TRBD2	TRBJ2-2	TGTGCCAGCCACGGGACTAGCGGGTGGAAGAACACCGGGGAGCTGTTTTTT	CASHGTSGWKNTGELFF
.	TRBV27	TRBD1	TRBJ2-7	TGTGCCAGCAGTTCCAAGGACCCGGGACAGGGAACCTACGAGCAGTACTTC	CASSSKDPGQGTYEQYF
.	TRBV5-1	TRBD2	TRBJ2-3	TGCGCCAGCAGCTTGTTCGGGAGGGCCTCAGATACGCAGTATTTT	CASSLFGRASDTQYF
.	TRBV4-1	TRBD1	TRBJ1-2	TGCGCCAGCAGCCAGGGACCTTCAACAGGGGGCGCGTGGTATGGCTACACCTTC	CASSQGPSTGGAWYGYTF
.	TRBV2	.	TRBJ1-3	TGTGCCAGCAGTGAGCGGCGACCGCGCGACACCATATATTTT	CASSERRPRDTIYF
.	TRBV13	TRBD1	TRBJ1-2	TGTGCCAGCAGCCAGGGACAGGGCACTAACTATGGCTACACCTTC	CASSQGQGTNYGYTF
.	TRBV29-1	TRBD1	TRBJ1-2	TGCAGCGTTGAAGGAAGCCCGACAGGGGGTTGGGGCTACACCTTC	CSVEGSPTGGWGYTF
.	TRBV6-5	.	TRBJ1-1	TGTGCCAGCAAACAGTACCCCCGTACTGAAGCTTTCTTT	CASKQYPRTEAFF
.	TRBV19	TRBD2	TRBJ2-1	TGTGCCAGTAGTACCCGCAAGACACACTACCTAGCGGGAGCCTACAATGAGCAGTTCTTC	CASSTRKTHYLAGAYNEQFF
.	TRBV13	.	TRBJ2-5	TGTGCCAGCAGCTTTCCCCTGGAACTAGCCCAGTACTTC	CASSFPLELAQYF
.	TRBV7-2	.	TRBJ2-5	TGTGCCAGCAGCCTCAGGGGAAGGAGAGAGACCCAGTACTTC	CASSLRGRRETQYF
.	TRBV28	.	TRBJ2-2	TGTGCCAGCGGCCCCTCCACCGGGGAGCTGTTTTTT	CASGPSTGELFF
.	TRBV19	TRBD1	TRBJ1-2	TGTGCCAGCGCAGGGGGGTACGGCTATGGCTACACCTTC	CASAGGYGYGYTF
few	TRBV14	TRBD2	TRBJ2-1	TGTGCCAGCAGCCAAGGGGGACTAGCGGGAGGCCTCAGGGAGCAGTTCTTC	CASSQGGLAGGLREQFF
.	TRBV5-1	TRBD1	TRBJ2-1	TGCGCCAGCAGCTCTTCTGGGACAGGGCTCGACAATGAGCAGTTCTTC	CASSSSGTGLDNEQFF
.	TRBV6-1	TRBD1	TRBJ1-5	TGTGCCAGCTCCGCGACAGGGGATAGCAATCAGCCCCAGCATTTT	CASSATGDSNQPQHF
.	TRBV27	TRBD1	TRBJ2-1	TGTGCCAGCAGTCTCCGGGACAGGGGTTTCTATGAGTCCTACAATGAGCAGTTCTTC	CASSLRDRGFYESYNEQFF
.	TRBV7-6	.	TRBJ1-1	TGTGCCAGCAGCTTAGCCCTGGGGGGGCAAGAAGAAGCTTTCTTT	CASSLALGGQEEAFF
once	TRBV7-9	TRBD1	TRBJ1-1	TGTGCCAGCAGGTCGGGACAGGGGGTAGCTGAAGCTTTCTTT	CASRSGQGVAEAFF
few	TRBV14	.	TRBJ1-1	TGTGCCAGCAGCCTTTGGGTCGGGTCTGAAGCTTTCTTT	CASSLWVGSEAFF
.	TRBV7-8	TRBD2	TRBJ2-1	TGTGCCAGCAGCTTAAGACTAGCGGGAGGGAATGAGCAGTTCTTC	CASSLRLAGGNEQFF
.	TRBV29-1	.	TRBJ2-1	TGCAGCGTTGAACATGATAGTAAGACAGATTACTACAATGAGCAGTTCTTC	CSVEHDSKTDYYNEQFF
.	TRBV6-5	TRBD1	TRBJ1-2	TGTGCCAGCAGCGACAGGGGGCTGGGTGGCTACACCTTC	CASSDRGLGGYTF
.	TRBV27	.	TRBJ2-1	TGTGCCAGCAGATACCTGGGGACTGACAATGAGCAGTTCTTC	CASRYLGTDNEQFF
.	TRBV10-3	.	TRBJ1-2	TGTGCCATGGGGGGGCGCGACTATGGCTACACCTTC	CAMGGRDYGYTF
few	TRBV23-1	.	TRBJ2-5	TGCGCCAGCAGTCAATCTAAAAAACCCGGACACCTGGGAAAAGAGACCCAGTACTTC	CASSQSKKPGHLGKETQYF
.	TRBV28	TRBD2	TRBJ2-5	TGTGCCAGCAGTTTATCTAGCGGGAGGGCCGAGACCCAGTACTTC	CASSLSSGRAETQYF
.	TRBV6-6	TRBD1	TRBJ1-3	TGTGCCAGCAATAACAGACAGGGGAAGTCTGGAAACACCATATATTTT	CASNNRQGKSGNTIYF